This TCR beta chain stems from a study of regulatory T cells in long-lasting Graves disease. Many counts were recorded for this clonotype. An end of the junction differs from the germline gene, which may be a read error. Time point indicated: newly diagnosed GD, antithyroid drugs for less than 3 months. The TCR library was prepared using RNA isolated from PBMCs. Combining iRepertoire HTBI primers with Arm-PCR of CDR3 regions, the authors built TCR beta libraries. TCRdb itself ran the multiplex PCR reads through MiXCR, one entry per CDR3 protein. Of roughly 520,000 distinct CDR3 sequences in the sample, approximately 12% were seen once. In germline, CDR1 is SGHRS, CDR2 YFSETQ. The CDR3 is 13 amino acids. Separately, the same data were catalogued under a study of T cells in Graves' hyperthyroidism and ophthalmopathy.

This clonotype was obtained from a woman aged 25 to 45 with Graves disease. Sequencing used peripheral blood mononuclear cells (PBMCs), obtained at new diagnosis, from a patient treated with antithyroid drugs. The V call is TRBV5-1, the J call TRBJ2-7, with 8 bases aligning to TRBD2. The CDR3 sequence: CASSLGLAREQYF. The CDR3, as DNA: TGTGCCAGCAGTCTAGGACTAGCAAGGGAGCAGTACTTC.